This T cell receptor beta chain came from a study of cytomegalovirus exposure and HLA in healthy donors. The study's findings and limits: Fewer N-insertions (relative to the roughly 730-donor mean) were reportedly seen in an Asian-associated ancestry cluster in a later analysis.

60 Vbeta and 13 Jbeta primers were used in PCR. Original handling: About 11 million of about 88 million unique TCR beta chains were shared, per a later count. The table came from immunoSEQ multiplex PCR; TCRdb's copy has only in-frame clones and leaves some out. Clonal size and the V and J genes are those of that table, whereas D and trimming came from the DNA. Of 120,000 to 150,000 clones detected, 75% to 80% appear once; the ten largest clones hold 1.7%. The CDR3 spans 9 residues. Between the trimmed V and J ends, which lost 10 bases and 8 bases, there was a span of 6 bases. Germline V gives CDR1 MGHDK, CDR2 SYGVNS. This clone came up a few times. Its antigen is not known.

This TCR came from a woman aged 25 to 39 in good health and CMV-seronegative. The chain has TRBV25-1 and TRBJ1-5; D call uncertain. The sequenced material came from PBMCs. This chain's CDR3 is CANLEPQHF. As DNA, the CDR3 is TGTGCCAACTTGGAGCCCCAGCATTTT.